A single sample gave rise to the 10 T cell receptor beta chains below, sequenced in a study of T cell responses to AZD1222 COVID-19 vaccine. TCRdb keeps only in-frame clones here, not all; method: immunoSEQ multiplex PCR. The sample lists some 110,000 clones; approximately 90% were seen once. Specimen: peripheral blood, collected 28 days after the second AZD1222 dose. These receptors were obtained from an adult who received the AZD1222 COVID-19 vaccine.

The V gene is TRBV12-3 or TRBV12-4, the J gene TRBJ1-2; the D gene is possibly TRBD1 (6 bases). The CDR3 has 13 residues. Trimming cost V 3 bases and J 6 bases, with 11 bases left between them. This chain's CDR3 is CASSFQTGDGYTF. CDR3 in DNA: TGTGCCAGCAGTTTTCAGACAGGAGATGGCTACACCTTC.

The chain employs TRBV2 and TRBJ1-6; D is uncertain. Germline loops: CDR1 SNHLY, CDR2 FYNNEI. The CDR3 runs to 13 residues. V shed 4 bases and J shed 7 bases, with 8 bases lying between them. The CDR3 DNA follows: TGTGCCAGCAGTGGGACGGGCAATTCACCCCTCCACTTT. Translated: CASSGTGNSPLHF.

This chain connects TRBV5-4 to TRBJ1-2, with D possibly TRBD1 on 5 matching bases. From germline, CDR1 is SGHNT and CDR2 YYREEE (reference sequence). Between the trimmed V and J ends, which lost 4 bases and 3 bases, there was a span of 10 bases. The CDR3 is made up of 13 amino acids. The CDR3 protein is CASSRAGHYGYTF. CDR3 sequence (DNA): TGTGCCAGCAGCCGGGCAGGGCACTATGGCTACACCTTC. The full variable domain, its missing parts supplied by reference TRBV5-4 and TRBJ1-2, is ETGVTQSPTHLIKTRGQQVTLRCSSQSGHNTVSWYQQALGQGPQFIFQYYREEENGRGNFPPRFSGLQFPNYSSELNVNALELDDSALYLCASSRAGHYGYTFGSGTRLTVV.

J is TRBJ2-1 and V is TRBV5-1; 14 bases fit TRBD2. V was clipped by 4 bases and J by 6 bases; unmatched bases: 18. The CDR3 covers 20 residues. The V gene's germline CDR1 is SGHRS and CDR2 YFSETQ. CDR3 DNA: TGCGCCAGCAGCCCCAGGACTAGCGGGGGGAGTCTGGGAGTGGCCAATGAGCAGTTCTTC. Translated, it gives CASSPRTSGGSLGVANEQFF. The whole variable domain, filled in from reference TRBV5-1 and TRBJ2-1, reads KAGVTQTPRYLIKTRGQQVTLSCSPISGHRSVSWYQQTPGQGLQFLFEYFSETQRNKGNFPGRFSGRQFSNSRSEMNVSTLELGDSALYLCASSPRTSGGSLGVANEQFFGPGTRLTVL.

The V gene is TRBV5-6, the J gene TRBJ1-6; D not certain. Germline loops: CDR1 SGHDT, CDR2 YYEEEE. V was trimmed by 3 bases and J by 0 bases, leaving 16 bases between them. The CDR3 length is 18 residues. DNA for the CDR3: TGTGCCAGCAGCTGGACTATACAGACATCCTCCTATAATTCACCCCTCCACTTT. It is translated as CASSWTIQTSSYNSPLHF.

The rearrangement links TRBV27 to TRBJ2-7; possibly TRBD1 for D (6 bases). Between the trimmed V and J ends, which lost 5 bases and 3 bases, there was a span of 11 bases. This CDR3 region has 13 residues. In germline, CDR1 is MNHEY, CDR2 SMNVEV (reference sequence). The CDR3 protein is CASSHGQFYEQYF. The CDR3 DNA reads TGTGCCAGCAGTCACGGACAGTTCTACGAGCAGTACTTC.

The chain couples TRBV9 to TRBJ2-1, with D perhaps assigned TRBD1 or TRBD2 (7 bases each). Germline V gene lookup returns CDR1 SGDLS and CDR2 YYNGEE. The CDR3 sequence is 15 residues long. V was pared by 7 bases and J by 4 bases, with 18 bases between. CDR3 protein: CASQGEGARYNEQFF. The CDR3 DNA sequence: TGTGCCAGCCAAGGGGAGGGGGCGCGGTACAATGAGCAGTTCTTC.

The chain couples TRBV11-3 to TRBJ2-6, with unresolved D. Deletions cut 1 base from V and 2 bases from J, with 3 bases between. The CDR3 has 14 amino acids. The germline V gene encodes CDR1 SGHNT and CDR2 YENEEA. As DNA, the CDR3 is TGTGCCAGCAGCTTAGCTCCTGGGGCCAACGTCCTGACTTTC. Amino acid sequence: CASSLAPGANVLTF.

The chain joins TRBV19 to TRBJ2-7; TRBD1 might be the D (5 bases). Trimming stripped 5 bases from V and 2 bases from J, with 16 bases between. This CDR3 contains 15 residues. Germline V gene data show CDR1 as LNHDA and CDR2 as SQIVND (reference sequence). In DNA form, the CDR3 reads TGTGCCAGTAGTCCCTGGGCAGGGCGACCCTACGAGCAGTACTTC. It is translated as CASSPWAGRPYEQYF.

CDR3 amino acids: CASSPGGESYEQYF. The CDR3 DNA reads as TGTGCCAGCAGCCCAGGGGGCGAGTCCTACGAGCAGTACTTC. This chain links TRBV7-9 with TRBJ2-7; TRBD1 agrees at 8 bases. The CDR3 totals 14 residues. Germline V CDR1 and CDR2: SEHNR, FQNEAQ (reference sequence). V was pared by 5 bases and J by 1 base, with 4 bases of the junction left unmatched.